The 18 T cell receptor beta chains reported below all come from one sample, sequenced in a study of identical twins. TCRdb recomputed calls from the 5' RACE reads with MiXCR, one row per CDR3 protein. The table has under 300,000 distinct CDR3 sequences, roughly 13% seen once. These data are also associated with another study on yellow fever vaccine responses in identical twins.

Sequenced sample: memory (CD45RO+) T cells sorted from blood. The receptors were gathered from a young woman in good health.

In this sample, this clonotype turned up a few times. The V and J genes are TRBV7-6 and TRBJ2-2, with TRBD2 matching 13 bases. This CDR3 contains 17 residues. V lost 2 bases to trimming and J lost 2 bases; unmatched junction nucleotides: 2. The germline V gene encodes CDR1 SGHVS and CDR2 FNYEAQ. The CDR3 sequence: CASSLTSGRGNTGELFF. DNA for the CDR3: TGTGCCAGCAGCTTAACTAGCGGGAGGGGAAACACCGGGGAGCTGTTTTTT. The whole variable domain, filled in from reference TRBV7-6 and TRBJ2-2, reads GAGVSQSPRYKVTKRGQDVALRCDPISGHVSLYWYRQALGQGPEFLTYFNYEAQQDKSGLPNDRFSAERPEGSISTLTIQRTEQRDSAMYRCASSLTSGRGNTGELFFGEGSRLTVL.

The genes are TRBV10-3 and TRBJ2-6; D is uncertain. The CDR3 has 16 residues. The germline V gene has CDR1 ENHRY and CDR2 SYGVKD. Trimming cost V 2 bases and J 0 bases, with 8 bases left between them. This CDR3 is CAISEGYSSGANVLTF. The CDR3 DNA reads as TGTGCCATCAGTGAGGGTTACAGCTCTGGGGCCAACGTCCTGACTTTC.

The table lists this clonotype with a few counts. The chain is built from TRBV28 and TRBJ2-7; either TRBD1 or TRBD2 may fit D (5 bases each). V was clipped by 0 bases and J by 0 bases, with 9 bases between them. This CDR3 has 15 amino acids. Per germline, CDR1 MDHEN and CDR2 SYDVKM. CDR3 sequence reads: CASSLWGTVSYEQYF. DNA for the CDR3: TGTGCCAGCAGTTTATGGGGGACGGTCTCCTACGAGCAGTACTTC.

Points on this clonotype: One junction end disagrees with the germline gene, perhaps due to a read error. The chain links TRBV7-7 to TRBJ2-2; 8 bases line up with TRBD2. The CDR3 is 16 residues long. Germline CDR1 reads SSHAT; CDR2 reads FNYEAQ (reference sequence). CDR3 sequence reads: CASSRVSGVNTGELFF. The CDR3 DNA is TGTGCTAGCAGCCGAGTTAGCGGGGTGAACACCGGGGAGCTGTTTTTT.

This clonotype has just a few counts. The chain links TRBV18 to TRBJ2-3; D is unresolved. The CDR3 sequence is 14 residues long. CDR1 and CDR2 (germline): KGHSH, LQKENI. V was cut by 2 bases and J by 6 bases, with 12 bases left in between. The DNA for the CDR3 is TGTGCCAGCTCACCAGGAACCCCCAGGGATACGCAGTATTTT. It yields the protein CASSPGTPRDTQYF.

This clonotype was picked up many times. The chain couples TRBV9 to TRBJ2-1, with 12 bases matching TRBD1. Germline values: CDR1 SGDLS, CDR2 YYNGEE. V shed 4 bases and J 5 bases; nucleotides not matched to a gene: 7. The CDR3 totals 16 residues. CDR3 protein: CASSPSGTGGNNEQFF. CDR3 nucleotides: TGTGCCAGCAGCCCCTCCGGGACAGGGGGCAACAATGAGCAGTTCTTC.

This clonotype was observed at least ten times. The V call is TRBV7-9, the J call TRBJ2-7; 7 bases fit TRBD1. Germline CDR1 and CDR2: SEHNR and FQNEAQ (reference sequence). This CDR3 contains 15 residues. V dropped 1 base and J dropped 7; count of bases not matched to a gene: 10. The CDR3 nucleotides read TGTGCCAGCAGCTTAGATATTCAGGGGGAATTAGAGCAGTACTTC. Protein product: CASSLDIQGELEQYF.

This clonotype has only a few counts. The chain combines TRBV19 with TRBJ2-7; D is uncertain. Germline CDR1 LNHDA, CDR2 SQIVND (reference sequence). This CDR3 contains 14 residues. V lost 9 bases and J lost 0, with 15 bases in between. The CDR3 nucleotides are TGTGCCAGCCCCAAGACTCCAACCTCCTACGAGCAGTACTTC. This encodes CASPKTPTSYEQYF.

This chain uses TRBV30 with TRBJ2-5; D remains unclear. Germline values: CDR1 GTSNPN, CDR2 SVGIG (reference sequence). V lost 1 base to trimming and J lost 5 bases, with 23 bases between them. The length of the CDR3 is 17 residues. The DNA of the CDR3 is TGTGCCTGGAGTGAGGGAATTTCTGGTTTAAGAAGGGAGACCCAGTACTTC. Translating it yields CAWSEGISGLRRETQYF.

The J gene is TRBJ2-1, the V gene TRBV2; possibly TRBD2 for D (6 bases). The CDR3 has 14 amino acids. Trimming removed 8 bases at V and 6 bases at J, with 17 bases between. CDR1 is SNHLY, CDR2 FYNNEI, per germline. This CDR3 is CASRGLACLNEQFF. The CDR3, as DNA: TGTGCCAGCCGAGGCCTAGCGTGCCTCAATGAGCAGTTCTTC. The full variable domain, in which reference TRBV2 and TRBJ2-1 provide the parts outside the CDR3, is EPEVTQTPSHQVTQMGQEVILRCVPISNHLYFYWYRQILGQKVEFLVSFYNNEISEKSEIFDDQFSVERPDGSNFTLKIRSTKLEDSAMYFCASRGLACLNEQFFGPGTRLTVL.

V gene TRBV5-1 combines with J gene TRBJ2-1, with 13 bases aligning to TRBD2. Germline values: CDR1 SGHRS, CDR2 YFSETQ. There are 15 residues in the CDR3. Germline trimming cut 4 bases from V and 9 bases from J; bases unmatched to any gene: 7. The CDR3 spells CASSTGLAGLIEQFF. For the CDR3, the DNA is TGCGCCAGCAGCACGGGACTAGCGGGGCTAATTGAGCAGTTCTTC.

The rearrangement joins TRBV6-1 to TRBJ2-6; 8 bases are a match to TRBD1. Germline CDR1 is MNHNS and CDR2 is SASEGT. V gave up 6 bases and J gave up 0 bases; unmatched junction bases: 7. CDR3 length: 17 residues. CDR3 nucleotides: TGTGCCAGCAGGCAAGGACAGGGAACCTCTGGGGCCAACGTCCTGACTTTC. It specifies CASRQGQGTSGANVLTF.

In this sample, this clonotype turned up many times. The rearrangement links TRBV6-2 or TRBV6-3 to TRBJ2-1, with 7 bases lining up with TRBD1. There are 16 residues in the CDR3. Germline CDR1 is MNHEY and CDR2 is SVGEGT. Trimming removed 3 bases from V and 7 bases from J; junction bases left unmatched: 12. As DNA, the CDR3 is TGTGCCAGCAGTTATCCCCTGACAGGGCGTGGGAATGAGCAGTTCTTC. It codes for CASSYPLTGRGNEQFF.

Only a few counts were recorded for this clonotype. The chain recombines TRBV5-4 with TRBJ2-1, with 12 bases aligning to TRBD2. The junction had 12 bases not matched to a gene; V was cut back by 3 bases and J by 5 bases. Germline values: CDR1 SGHNT, CDR2 YYREEE (reference sequence). The CDR3 is made up of 18 amino acids. The CDR3 DNA is TGTGCCAGCAGCTATCCGATGACCCGACTAGCGGGGGACAATGAGCAGTTCTTC. This sequence encodes CASSYPMTRLAGDNEQFF.

This chain uses TRBV14 with TRBJ2-1; D may be TRBD1 (5 bases). V gave up 4 bases and J gave up 2 bases, with 15 bases separating them. Looked up from germline, CDR1 is SGHDN and CDR2 is FVKESK. This CDR3 spans 16 amino acids. The CDR3 bases are TGTGCCAGCAGCCCCCTGTCTGCAGGGCCCTACAATGAGCAGTTCTTC. Translated, it gives CASSPLSAGPYNEQFF.

This clonotype was picked up many times. The V call is TRBV5-1, the J call TRBJ2-3; unclear D gene. Germline V lookup: CDR1 SGHRS, CDR2 YFSETQ. The CDR3 spans 12 residues. V was cut by 2 bases and J by 6 bases, with 7 bases left in between. The CDR3: CASSFEGDTQYF. The CDR3 DNA follows: TGCGCCAGCAGCTTCGAAGGGGATACGCAGTATTTT.

The table lists this clonotype with many counts. The chain has TRBV28 and TRBJ2-1; 15 bases map to TRBD2. The CDR3 consists of 16 residues. V gave up 10 bases and J gave up 4 bases; unmatched junction bases: 8. Germline V gene lookup returns CDR1 MDHEN and CDR2 SYDVKM. The CDR3 loop is CAIRTSGGAGYNEQFF. The CDR3 DNA sequence: TGTGCCATCCGGACTAGCGGGGGGGCCGGTTACAATGAGCAGTTCTTC.

The rearrangement links TRBV6-4 to TRBJ2-3; the D gene is possibly TRBD1 (6 bases). Germline V gives CDR1 MRHNA, CDR2 SNTAGT. This CDR3 comprises 15 residues. V lost 0 bases, J lost 2 bases, and 9 bases lay in between. In DNA, the CDR3 is TGTGCCAGCAGTGACTCGGGGACACACACAGATACGCAGTATTTT. This translates into CASSDSGTHTDTQYF.